What follows are 8 T cell receptor beta chains derived from one specimen sequenced in a study of T cells in localized non-small cell lung cancer. Produced via immunoSEQ multiplex PCR; TCRdb's table is partial and in-frame only. Among thousands of clones listed, 35% to 55% were seen once. This sample comprised lung tumor tissue, obtained before any cancer treatment. The receptor source for this set is a woman aged 35-70 years with stage II squamous cell lung carcinoma.

In this sample, this clone turned up a few times. This chain connects TRBV11-3 to TRBJ1-2, with D possibly being TRBD1 (5 bases). Trimming left V 0 bases short and J 8 bases short, with 13 bases between. From germline, CDR1 is SGHNT and CDR2 YENEEA. This CDR3 spans 14 amino acids. Here the CDR3 reads CASSLDGGPWGYTF. CDR3 bases: TGTGCCAGCAGCTTAGACGGGGGTCCCTGGGGCTACACCTTC.

This clone appeared once. The chain links TRBV28 to TRBJ1-1; the D is unclear. Trimming took off 3 bases at V and 3 bases at J, with 5 bases between the two ends. Per the germline V gene, CDR1 is MDHEN and CDR2 is SYDVKM. The CDR3 has 12 amino acids. The CDR3 spells CASSLEYTEAFF. The CDR3 DNA reads as TGTGCCAGCAGTTTGGAATACACTGAAGCTTTCTTT.

There are a few counts of this clone. The chain has TRBV6-8 and TRBJ1-1; D not certain. V dropped 3 bases and J dropped 0 bases, with 8 bases sitting between them. Germline V gene data show CDR1 as MNHGY and CDR2 as SAAAGT. CDR3 size: 14 residues. CDR3 region: CASSYTPMNTEAFF. CDR3 bases: TGTGCCAGCAGTTATACACCAATGAACACTGAAGCTTTCTTT.

The V and J genes are TRBV6-8 and TRBJ2-7; D possibly matches TRBD1 or TRBD2 (5 bases each). V was cut by 6 bases and J by 3 bases, with 18 bases left in between. Germline CDR1 MNHGY, CDR2 SAAAGT. This CDR3 region has 15 residues. The CDR3 bases are TGTGCCAGCAGCGCTCGTCGGGGCATTAACTACGAGCAGTACGTC. It is translated as CASSARRGINYEQYV.

V is TRBV28 and J is TRBJ2-7; D not certain. Germline values: CDR1 MDHEN, CDR2 SYDVKM. This CDR3 has 15 amino acids. Trimming removed 8 bases from V and 0 bases from J, with 17 bases in between. The CDR3 sequence is CASLAQGQSSYEQYF. In DNA form, the CDR3 reads TGTGCCAGCTTAGCCCAAGGGCAGAGCTCCTACGAGCAGTACTTC.

This clone was observed a few times. The chain has TRBV6-1 and TRBJ2-7, with unresolved D. The CDR3 is 13 residues long. V dropped 1 base and J dropped 5 bases, with 9 bases sitting between them. Germline V gives CDR1 MNHNS, CDR2 SASEGT. The CDR3 DNA is TGTGCCAGCAGTGAAGATGGTCCCCACGAGCAGTACTTC. Translating gives CASSEDGPHEQYF.

The V and J genes are TRBV18 and TRBJ2-7; D might be TRBD1 or TRBD2, each matching 6 bases. This CDR3 has 16 residues. Trimming took 2 bases from V and 3 from J, leaving 17 bases between them. Germline assignment: CDR1 KGHSH and CDR2 LQKENI. As DNA, the CDR3 is TGTGCCAGCTCACCAGAGGGGGGCTCGCTGGGCTACGAGCAGTACTTC. It yields the protein CASSPEGGSLGYEQYF.

The chain couples TRBV15 to TRBJ2-1, with 10 bases fitting TRBD2. After removal of 1 base from V and 7 bases from J, the junction contained 10 bases not matched to a gene. CDR1 and CDR2 from the germline V gene are LNHNV and YYDKDF (reference sequence). The CDR3 has 17 residues. CDR3 sequence (DNA): TGTGCCACCAGCAGAGGTCCCCAGCGGGAGGGTGGGAATGAGCAGTTCTTC. This sequence encodes CATSRGPQREGGNEQFF.